This T cell receptor beta chain was identified in a study of T-cell memory formation after mild COVID-19. Study-level results: CD4+ contracting clones lay mainly in CM and EM, CD8+ ones in EMRA. Researchers found some responding clones in pre-infection memory, a sign that cross-reactive memory joined.

Barcoded TCR alpha and TCR beta cDNA libraries with UMIs came from 5'RACE using constant-segment primers. Each CDR3 protein gets one entry after TCRdb re-called the 5' RACE reads with MiXCR. The sample includes under 350,000 distinct CDR3 sequences, under 20% seen only once; the top ten take roughly 24%. The V gene lost 1 base and the J gene lost 8 bases, with 4 bases spanning the gap. Germline assignment: CDR1 SGHNT and CDR2 YYREEE (reference sequence). CDR3 length equals 11 residues. This clonotype was seen repeatedly, ten times or more. Its cognate antigen is unknown. This clonotype was sampled from a man aged 18 to 29 who had mild COVID-19 (a few samples of this study predate the infection). Cell type and time point are not known. The rearrangement uses TRBV5-4 and TRBJ2-1; no definite D call. The material sequenced was PBMCs or a T cell subset sorted from them (not recorded which). The CDR3 DNA reads TGTGCCAGCAGCTTGACGGATGAGCAGTTCTTC. Its protein product is CASSLTDEQFF.